This T cell receptor (beta chain) was documented in a study of identical twins. TCRdb itself ran the 5' RACE reads through MiXCR, one entry per CDR3 protein. This table has some 1,700,000 distinct CDR3 sequences, less than 35% appearing once. General study results and limits: The study found excess low generation probability among twin-shared out-of-frame alpha sequences. The study based its conclusions on cross-sectional statistical analysis and did not follow the same donors. Out-of-frame beta chain sequences displayed weaker excess sharing between twins. Models underestimated how often monozygotic twins shared out-of-frame TCR alpha.

This clonotype has more than one count but fewer than ten. Its matching antigen is unknown. The receptor comes from a newborn girl in good health. Sequencing was carried out using cord blood.

CDR3 bases: TGCAGTGCCGCACCCCGGGACTCCCGTTGGAGTGAGCAGTTCTTC. Translating gives CSAAPRDSRWSEQFF. The rearrangement uses TRBV20-1 and TRBJ2-1, with D tentatively TRBD2 (6 bases). V was trimmed by 6 bases and J by 9 bases, leaving 24 bases between them. Germline CDR1 reads DFQATT; CDR2 reads SNEGSKA (reference sequence). This CDR3 contains 15 residues.